This record concerns one TCR beta chain sequence. Its antigen is not identified. The PCR used 60 Vbeta and 13 Jbeta primers. The repertoire was sequenced with immunoSEQ multiplex PCR; TCRdb's copy has only in-frame clones and lacks some. The table lists some 110,000 clones, around 77% of them singletons. This entry comes from a study of cytomegalovirus exposure and HLA in healthy donors. In the study overall: Most genotyped donors, 81% of roughly 400, had Caucasian-associated genetic ancestry.

Overall study findings and caveats: A missense DCLRE1C variant was associated with V- and J-gene trimming of TCR beta chains in a later analysis, and an independent cohort replicated the association. Upon later analysis, TCR association rates were observed to vary by HLA locus, being highest for DRB1 and lowest for HLA-C. A later analysis showed HLA-associated TCR beta chains outstripping equally common others in clonal expansion.

Sequenced sample: PBMCs. The clonotype originates from a woman between 35 and 50 years old in good health and CMV-seropositive.

The CDR3 DNA sequence: TGTGCCAGCAGTAAAGACACGACTAGCAATCAGCCCCAGCATTTT. As protein: CASSKDTTSNQPQHF. The rearrangement joins TRBV7-9 to TRBJ1-5; unclear D gene. Trimming removed 6 bases from V and 0 bases from J, with 12 bases in between. The CDR3 consists of 15 residues. CDR1 and CDR2 from the germline V gene are SEHNR and FQNEAQ (reference sequence).